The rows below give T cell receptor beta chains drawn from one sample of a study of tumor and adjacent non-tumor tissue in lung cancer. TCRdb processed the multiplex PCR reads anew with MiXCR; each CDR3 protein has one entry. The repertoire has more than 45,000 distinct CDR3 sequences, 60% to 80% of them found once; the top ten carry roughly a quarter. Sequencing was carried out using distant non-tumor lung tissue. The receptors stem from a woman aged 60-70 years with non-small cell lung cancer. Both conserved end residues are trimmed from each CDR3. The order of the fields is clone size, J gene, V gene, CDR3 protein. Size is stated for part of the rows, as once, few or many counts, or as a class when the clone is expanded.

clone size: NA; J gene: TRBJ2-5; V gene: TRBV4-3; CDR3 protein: ASRHGHRDVETQY
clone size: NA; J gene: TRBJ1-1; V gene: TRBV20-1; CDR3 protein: SVRDRLGIEAF
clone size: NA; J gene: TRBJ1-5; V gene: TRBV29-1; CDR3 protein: CVVISGKDQPQH
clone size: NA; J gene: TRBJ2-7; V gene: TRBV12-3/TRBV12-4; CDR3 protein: ASSPLSGSYEQY
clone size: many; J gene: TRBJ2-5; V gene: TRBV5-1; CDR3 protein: ASSLMGGKEETQY
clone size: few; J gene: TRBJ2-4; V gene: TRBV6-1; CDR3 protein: ASSDPGQSVKNIQY
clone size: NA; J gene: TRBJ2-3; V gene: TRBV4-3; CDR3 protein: ASSQDSAPSTDMQY
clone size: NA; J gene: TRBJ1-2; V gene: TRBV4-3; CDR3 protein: VSSPGQVLYGYT
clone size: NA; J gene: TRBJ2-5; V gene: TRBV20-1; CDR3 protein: SAEGTSGYQETQY
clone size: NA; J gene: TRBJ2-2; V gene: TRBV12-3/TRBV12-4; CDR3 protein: ANNRQGLNTGELF
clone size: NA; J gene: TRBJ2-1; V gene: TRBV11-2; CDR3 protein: ASSLASGGVNVQF
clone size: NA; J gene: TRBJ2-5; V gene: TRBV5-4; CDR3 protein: ASSSNWDRGWETQY
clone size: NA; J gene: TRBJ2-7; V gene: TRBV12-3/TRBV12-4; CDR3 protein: ASSFYGGQYYEQY
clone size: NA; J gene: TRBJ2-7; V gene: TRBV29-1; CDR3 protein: SVEPRQGAPYEQY
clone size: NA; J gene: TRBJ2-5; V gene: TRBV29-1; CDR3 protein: SVEPQETQY
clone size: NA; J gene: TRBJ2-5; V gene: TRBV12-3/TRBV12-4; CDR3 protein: ASRLAQRNKETQY
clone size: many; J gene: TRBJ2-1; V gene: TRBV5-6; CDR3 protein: ASSLLMQASYNEQF
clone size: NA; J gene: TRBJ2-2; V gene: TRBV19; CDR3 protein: ASSSTANTGELI
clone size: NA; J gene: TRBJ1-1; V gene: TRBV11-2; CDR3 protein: ASSLANNTEAF
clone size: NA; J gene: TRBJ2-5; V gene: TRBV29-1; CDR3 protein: TVLTVGETQY
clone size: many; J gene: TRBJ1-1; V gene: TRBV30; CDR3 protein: ACVQEDNTEAF
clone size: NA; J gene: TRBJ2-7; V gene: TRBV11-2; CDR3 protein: ASSLGAGSHYEQY
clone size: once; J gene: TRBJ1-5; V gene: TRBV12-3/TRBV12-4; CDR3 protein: DSSLPGQPQH
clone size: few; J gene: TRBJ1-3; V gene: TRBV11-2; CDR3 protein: TSRLEPSGNTIY
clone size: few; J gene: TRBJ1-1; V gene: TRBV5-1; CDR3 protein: ASSGPTGNIEAF
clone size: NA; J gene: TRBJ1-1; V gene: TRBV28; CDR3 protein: TSSYVAPYPVLNTEAF
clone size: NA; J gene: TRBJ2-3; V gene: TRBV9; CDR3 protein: ASSLEAGGLDTQY
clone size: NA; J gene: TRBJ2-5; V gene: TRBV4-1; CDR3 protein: ASSQEGREDNGGRETQY
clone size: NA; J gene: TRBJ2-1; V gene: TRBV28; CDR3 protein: ASSKAGTSSEQF
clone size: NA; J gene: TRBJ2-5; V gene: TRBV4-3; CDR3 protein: DSSQDRGLAGETQY